The 2 T cell receptor beta chains in this list originate from one sample, sequenced in a study of blood T cell repertoires in COVID-19. Using immunoSEQ multiplex PCR, the repertoire was profiled, and TCRdb retains in-frame clones only, with some absent. Of 200,000 to 250,000 clones detected, around four fifths appear once; the ten largest clones hold more than 6%. Sequencing was done on a sample of peripheral blood. These receptors were collected from a woman aged 55-70 years with active or convalescent COVID-19.

This rearrangement joins TRBV1 to TRBJ2-5; the D call TRBD1 from the table was never checked on the DNA. TRBV1 is shown as a pseudogene. The CDR3 is 11 amino acids. CDR3 in amino acids: CTSRGLGTQYF. The DNA of the CDR3 is TGCACCAGCAGGGGCCTGGGGACCCAGTACTTC.

This chain uses TRBV7-9 with TRBJ1-2, with D perhaps TRBD1 (6 bases). Germline CDR1 reads SEHNR; CDR2 reads FQNEAQ (reference sequence). V was trimmed by 0 bases and J by 4 bases, leaving 12 bases between them. CDR3 length equals 15 residues. In DNA, the CDR3 is TGTGCCAGCAGCTTAGCCGGCAGGGGTACCTATGGCTACACCTTC. It translates to CASSLAGRGTYGYTF.